Reported below is one TCR beta chain. This entry belongs to a study of blood T cell repertoires in COVID-19. As for the study in general: COVID-19 samples collected from the United States, Italy and Spain covered acute and convalescent phases. PBMCs, B-cell-depleted T cells, or T cells provided the cDNA or gDNA that made up the material.

The ends were cut back, 4 bases at V and 11 bases at J, with 9 bases in the middle. This CDR3 is 11 amino acids long. Germline V CDR1 and CDR2: MDHEN, SYDVKM. As processed by the authors: Scientists estimated how many nucleated cells there were by amplifying reference gene primers. Repertoires were generated with immunoSEQ multiplex PCR, while TCRdb's copy carries only in-frame clones and drops some. V and J calls and clone size follow that table, whereas D and trimming were derived from the DNA. The table has about 200,000 clones, 70% to 90% seen once. The chain combines TRBV28 with TRBJ1-5; no firm D call. Material: peripheral blood. The source is a woman in her 70s with acute or convalescent COVID-19. The CDR3 DNA sequence: TGTGCCAGCAGTTCCCCGAGAGCCCAGCATTTT. It yields the protein CASSSPRAQHF.